Sequencing of this T cell receptor (beta chain) was carried out in a study of shared clonotypes between healthy human individuals. About the study: Serving as donors were a couple of women and three men, whose ages spanned 18 to 49.

Sequencing was performed with immunoSEQ multiplex PCR; in TCRdb, only in-frame clones are kept and a portion is missing. The repertoire holds roughly 1,500,000 clones, with 97% to 99% as singletons. Whole-study findings and limits: Generation probabilities were higher for clonotypes shared across all four sorted-subset donors than for unshared ones. Of the naive CD4 clonotypes, roughly 5.2% were shared across several donors. As a rule, naive subsets had a larger estimated richness than memory subsets.

Germline V gives CDR1 SGHTA, CDR2 FQGNSA. V shed 1 base and J shed 0 bases, with 4 bases lying between them. This CDR3 spans 14 amino acids. A note on this clone: Its antigen is not known.

The sequence was collected from a man under 40 in good health. The sequenced sample was naive CD4+ T cells sorted from blood. Described subset: CD45RA+ positively selected. The chain combines TRBV7-2 with TRBJ1-5, with no clear D. The CDR3 loop reads CASSLDSSNQPQHF. The CDR3 DNA reads as TGTGCCAGCAGCTTAGACAGTAGCAATCAGCCCCAGCATTTT. Combining the CDR3 with reference TRBV7-2 and TRBJ1-5 gives the whole variable domain GAGVSQSPSNKVTEKGKDVELRCDPISGHTALYWYRQSLGQGLEFLIYFQGNSAPDKSGLPSDRFSAERTGGSVSTLTIQRTQQEDSAVYLCASSLDSSNQPQHFGDGTRLSIL.